Sequencing of this T cell receptor beta chain was carried out in a study of cytotoxic CD8 clonotypes in ibrutinib-treated CLL. Sequencing used immunoSEQ multiplex PCR; TCRdb keeps in-frame clones, though not all of them. The sample lists over 250,000 clones; around 76% were seen once. V lost 1 base and J 0 bases, leaving 5 bases between the germline ends. This CDR3 is built from 14 residues. The V gene's germline CDR1 is SGDLS and CDR2 YYNGEE. In its sample, this clone was seen a few times. The source material was PBMCs, sampled at disease progression, from a patient treated with ibrutinib. This clonotype was obtained from a human donor with chronic lymphocytic leukemia. J is TRBJ1-5 and V is TRBV9; no firm D call. CDR3 DNA sequence: TGTGCCAGCAGCGTACAACCTAGCAATCAGCCCCAGCATTTT. Protein: CASSVQPSNQPQHF.